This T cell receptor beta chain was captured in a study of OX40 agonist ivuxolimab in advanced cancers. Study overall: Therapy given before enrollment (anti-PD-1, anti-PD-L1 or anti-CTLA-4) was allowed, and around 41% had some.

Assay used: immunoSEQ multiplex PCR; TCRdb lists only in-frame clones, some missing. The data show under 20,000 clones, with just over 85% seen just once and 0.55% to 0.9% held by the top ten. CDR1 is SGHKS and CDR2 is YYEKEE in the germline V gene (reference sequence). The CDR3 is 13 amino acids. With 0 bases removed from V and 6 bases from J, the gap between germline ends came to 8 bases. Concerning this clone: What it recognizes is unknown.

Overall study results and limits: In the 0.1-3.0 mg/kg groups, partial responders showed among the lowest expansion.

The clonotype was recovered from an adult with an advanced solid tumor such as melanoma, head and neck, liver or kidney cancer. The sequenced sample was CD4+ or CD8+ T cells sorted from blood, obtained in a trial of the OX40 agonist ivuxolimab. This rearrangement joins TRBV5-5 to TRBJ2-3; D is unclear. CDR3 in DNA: TGTGCCAGCAGCTTGGGTTCGTGGGATACGCAGTATTTT. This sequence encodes CASSLGSWDTQYF.